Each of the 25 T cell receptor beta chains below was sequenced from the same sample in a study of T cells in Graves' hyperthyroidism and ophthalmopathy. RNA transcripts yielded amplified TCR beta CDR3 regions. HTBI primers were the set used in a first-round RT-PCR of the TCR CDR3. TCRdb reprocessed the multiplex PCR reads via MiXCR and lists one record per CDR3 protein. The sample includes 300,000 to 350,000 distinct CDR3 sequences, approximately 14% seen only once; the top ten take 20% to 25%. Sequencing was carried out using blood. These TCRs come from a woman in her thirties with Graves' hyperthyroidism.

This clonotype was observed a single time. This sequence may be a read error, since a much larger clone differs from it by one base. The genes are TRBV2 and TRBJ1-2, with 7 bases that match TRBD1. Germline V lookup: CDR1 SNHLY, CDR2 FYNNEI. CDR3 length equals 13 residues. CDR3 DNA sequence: TGTGTCAGCAGAGAGGGACAGCCAAATGGCTACACCTTC. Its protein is CVSREGQPNGYTF.

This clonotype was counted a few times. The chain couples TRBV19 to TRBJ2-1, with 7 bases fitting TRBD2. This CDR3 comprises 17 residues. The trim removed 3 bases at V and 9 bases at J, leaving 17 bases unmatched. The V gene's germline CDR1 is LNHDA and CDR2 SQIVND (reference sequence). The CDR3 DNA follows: TGTGCCAGTAGTATGGCCTTTGTGGGAGGGCCGGGGGTTGAGCAGTTCTTC. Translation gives CASSMAFVGGPGVEQFF.

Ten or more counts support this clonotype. Here the CDR3 DNA reads TGTGCCATCAGTGAGGTTCCGGGAGCCAACCATGAGCAGTTCTTC. Translating gives CAISEVPGANHEQFF. The chain employs TRBV10-3 and TRBJ2-1, with TRBD2 as a possible D gene (6 bases). CDR3 size: 15 residues. CDR1 and CDR2 (germline): ENHRY, SYGVKD. With 2 bases removed from V and 8 bases from J, the gap between germline ends came to 16 bases.

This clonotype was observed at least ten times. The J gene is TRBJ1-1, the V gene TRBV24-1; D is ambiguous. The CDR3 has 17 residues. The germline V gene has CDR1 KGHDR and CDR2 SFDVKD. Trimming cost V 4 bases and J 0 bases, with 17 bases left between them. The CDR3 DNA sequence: TGTGCCACCAGTGACTCGACTTACGGAGGGCTGAACACTGAAGCTTTCTTT. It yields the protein CATSDSTYGGLNTEAFF.

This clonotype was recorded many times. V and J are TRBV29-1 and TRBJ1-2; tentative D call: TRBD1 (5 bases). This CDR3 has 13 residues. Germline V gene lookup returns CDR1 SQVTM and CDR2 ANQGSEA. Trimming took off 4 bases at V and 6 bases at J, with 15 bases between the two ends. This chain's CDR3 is CSVVRDGNHGYTF. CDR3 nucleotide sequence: TGCAGCGTTGTAAGGGACGGAAATCATGGCTACACCTTC. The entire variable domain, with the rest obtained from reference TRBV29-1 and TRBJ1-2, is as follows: SAVISQKPSRDICQRGTSLTIQCQVDSQVTMMFWYRQQPGQSLTLIATANQGSEATYESGFVIDKFPISRPNLTFSTLTVSNMSPEDSSIYLCSVVRDGNHGYTFGSGTRLTVV.

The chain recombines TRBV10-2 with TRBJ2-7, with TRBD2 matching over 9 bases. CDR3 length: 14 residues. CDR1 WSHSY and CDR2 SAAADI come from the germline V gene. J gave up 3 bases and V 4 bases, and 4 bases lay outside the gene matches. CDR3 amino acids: CASSGAGGVYEQYF. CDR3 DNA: TGCGCCAGCAGTGGGGCGGGAGGGGTCTACGAGCAGTACTTC.

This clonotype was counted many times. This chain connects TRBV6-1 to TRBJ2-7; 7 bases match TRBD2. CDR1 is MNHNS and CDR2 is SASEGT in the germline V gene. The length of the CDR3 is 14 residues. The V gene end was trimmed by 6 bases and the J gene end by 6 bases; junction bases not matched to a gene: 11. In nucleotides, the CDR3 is TGTGCCAGCAGCCACGGGGAGGGTGGAGGCGAGCAGTACTTC. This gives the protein CASSHGEGGGEQYF.

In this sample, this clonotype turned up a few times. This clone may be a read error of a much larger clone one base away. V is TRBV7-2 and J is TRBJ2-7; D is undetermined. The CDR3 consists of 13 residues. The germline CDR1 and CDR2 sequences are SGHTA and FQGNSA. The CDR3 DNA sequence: TGTGCCAGCAGCTTAGTTTCCCCCTACGGGCAGTACTTC. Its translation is CASSLVSPYGQYF.

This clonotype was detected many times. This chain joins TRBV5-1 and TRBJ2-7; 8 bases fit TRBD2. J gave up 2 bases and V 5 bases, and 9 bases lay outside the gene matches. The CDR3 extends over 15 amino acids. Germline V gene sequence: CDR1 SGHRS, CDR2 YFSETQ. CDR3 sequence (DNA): TGCGCCAGCAGGTTCGCGGGAGGCGCCGCCTACGAGCAGTACTTC. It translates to CASRFAGGAAYEQYF.

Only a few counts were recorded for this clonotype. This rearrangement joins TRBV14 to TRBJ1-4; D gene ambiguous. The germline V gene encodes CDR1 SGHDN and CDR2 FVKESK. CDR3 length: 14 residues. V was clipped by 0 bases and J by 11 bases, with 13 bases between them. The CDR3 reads CASSQDRSRSKLFF. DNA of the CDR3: TGTGCCAGCAGCCAAGACCGGTCGCGGAGTAAACTGTTTTTT.

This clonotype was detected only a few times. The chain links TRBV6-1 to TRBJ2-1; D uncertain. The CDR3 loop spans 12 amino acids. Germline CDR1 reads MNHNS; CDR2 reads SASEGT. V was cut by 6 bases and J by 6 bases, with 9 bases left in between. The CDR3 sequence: CASSEPANEQFF. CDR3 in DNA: TGTGCCAGCAGCGAGCCCGCCAATGAGCAGTTCTTC.

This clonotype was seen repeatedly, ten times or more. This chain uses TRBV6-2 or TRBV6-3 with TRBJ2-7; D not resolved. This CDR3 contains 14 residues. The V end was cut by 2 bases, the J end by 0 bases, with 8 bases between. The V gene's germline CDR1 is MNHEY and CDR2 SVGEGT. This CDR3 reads CASSYGPSSYEQYF. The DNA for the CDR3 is TGTGCCAGCAGTTACGGCCCCAGCTCCTACGAGCAGTACTTC.

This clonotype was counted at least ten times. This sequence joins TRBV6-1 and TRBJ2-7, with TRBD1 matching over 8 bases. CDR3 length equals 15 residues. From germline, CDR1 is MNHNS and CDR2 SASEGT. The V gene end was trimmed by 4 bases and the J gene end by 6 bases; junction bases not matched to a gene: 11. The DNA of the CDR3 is TGTGCCAGCAGTGGGAGGACAGGGAATTCAGCCGAGCAGTACTTC. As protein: CASSGRTGNSAEQYF.

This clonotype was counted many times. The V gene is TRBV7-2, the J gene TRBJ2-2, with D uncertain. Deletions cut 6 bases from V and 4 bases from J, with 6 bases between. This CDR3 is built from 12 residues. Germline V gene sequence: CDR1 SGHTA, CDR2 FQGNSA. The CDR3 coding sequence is TGTGCCAGCAGGATAAGCACCGGGGAGCTGTTTTTT. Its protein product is CASRISTGELFF.

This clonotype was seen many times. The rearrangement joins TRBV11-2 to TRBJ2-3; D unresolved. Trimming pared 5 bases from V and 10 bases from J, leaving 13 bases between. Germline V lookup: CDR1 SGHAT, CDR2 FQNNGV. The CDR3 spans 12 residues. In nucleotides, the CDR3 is TGTGCCAGCAGCCCCCCGCTTGTGGCGCAGTATTTT. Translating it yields CASSPPLVAQYF. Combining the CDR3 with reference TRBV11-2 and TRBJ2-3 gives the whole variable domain EAGVAQSPRYKIIEKRQSVAFWCNPISGHATLYWYQQILGQGPKLLIQFQNNGVVDDSQLPKDRFSAERLKGVDSTLKIQPAKLEDSAVYLCASSPPLVAQYFGPGTRLTVL.

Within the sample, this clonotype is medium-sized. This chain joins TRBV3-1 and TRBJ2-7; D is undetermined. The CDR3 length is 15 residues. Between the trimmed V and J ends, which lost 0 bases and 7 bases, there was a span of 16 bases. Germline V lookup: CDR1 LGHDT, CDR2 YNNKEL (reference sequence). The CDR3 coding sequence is TGTGCCAGCAGCCAAGACAGCAGTCCCCATGGGGAGCAGTACTTC. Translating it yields CASSQDSSPHGEQYF.

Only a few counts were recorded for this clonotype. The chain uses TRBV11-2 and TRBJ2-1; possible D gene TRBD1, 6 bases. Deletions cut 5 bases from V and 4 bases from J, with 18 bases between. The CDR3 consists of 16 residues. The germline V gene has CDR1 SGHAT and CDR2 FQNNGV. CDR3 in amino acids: CASSPRTGLAYNEQFF. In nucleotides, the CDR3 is TGTGCCAGCAGCCCTAGAACAGGGTTAGCGTACAATGAGCAGTTCTTC.

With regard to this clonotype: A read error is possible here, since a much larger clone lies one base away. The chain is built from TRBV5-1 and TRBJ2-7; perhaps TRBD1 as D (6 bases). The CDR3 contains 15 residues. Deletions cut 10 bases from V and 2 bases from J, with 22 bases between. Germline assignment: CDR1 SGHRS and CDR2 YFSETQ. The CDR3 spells CACSTQRRGTYEQYF. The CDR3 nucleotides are TGCGCCTGCTCGACCCAACGCAGGGGAACCTACGAGCAGTACTTC.

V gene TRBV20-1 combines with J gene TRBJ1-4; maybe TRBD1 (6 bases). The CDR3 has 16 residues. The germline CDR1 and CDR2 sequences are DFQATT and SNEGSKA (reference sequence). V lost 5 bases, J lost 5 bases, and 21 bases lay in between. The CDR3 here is CSAEGGPGGLNEKLFF. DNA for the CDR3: TGCAGTGCTGAGGGGGGGCCCGGGGGCCTAAATGAAAAACTGTTTTTT.

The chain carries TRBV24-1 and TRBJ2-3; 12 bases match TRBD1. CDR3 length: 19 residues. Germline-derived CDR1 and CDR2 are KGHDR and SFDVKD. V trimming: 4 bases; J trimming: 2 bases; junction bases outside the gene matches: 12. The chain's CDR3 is CATSDPGTGGLVNTDTQYF. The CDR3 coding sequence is TGTGCCACCAGTGACCCCGGGACAGGGGGCTTGGTAAACACAGATACGCAGTATTTT.

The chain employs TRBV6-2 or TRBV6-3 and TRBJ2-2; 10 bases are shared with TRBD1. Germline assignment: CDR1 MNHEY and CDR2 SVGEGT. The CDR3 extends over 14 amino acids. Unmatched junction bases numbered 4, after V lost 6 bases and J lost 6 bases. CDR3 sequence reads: CASSSGTGAGELFF. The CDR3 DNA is TGTGCCAGCAGCTCCGGGACAGGGGCCGGGGAGCTGTTTTTT.

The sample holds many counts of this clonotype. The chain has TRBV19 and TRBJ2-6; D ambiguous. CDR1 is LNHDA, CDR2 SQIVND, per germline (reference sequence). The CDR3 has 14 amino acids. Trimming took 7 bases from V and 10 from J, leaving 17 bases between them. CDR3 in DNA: TGTGCCAGTAACGGGCGTAATATAGAAAACGTCCTGACTTTC. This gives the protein CASNGRNIENVLTF.

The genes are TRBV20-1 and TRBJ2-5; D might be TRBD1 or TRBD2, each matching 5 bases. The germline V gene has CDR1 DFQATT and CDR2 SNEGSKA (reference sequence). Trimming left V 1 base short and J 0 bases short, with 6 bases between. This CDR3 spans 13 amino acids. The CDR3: CSARGDDQETQYF. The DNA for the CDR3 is TGCAGTGCTAGAGGGGACGACCAAGAGACCCAGTACTTC.

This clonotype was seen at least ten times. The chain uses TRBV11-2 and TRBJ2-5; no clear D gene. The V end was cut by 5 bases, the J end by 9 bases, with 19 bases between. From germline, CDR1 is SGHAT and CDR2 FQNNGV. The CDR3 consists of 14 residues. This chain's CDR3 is CASSPPGAQAAQYF. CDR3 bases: TGTGCCAGCAGCCCCCCCGGCGCCCAGGCCGCCCAGTACTTC.

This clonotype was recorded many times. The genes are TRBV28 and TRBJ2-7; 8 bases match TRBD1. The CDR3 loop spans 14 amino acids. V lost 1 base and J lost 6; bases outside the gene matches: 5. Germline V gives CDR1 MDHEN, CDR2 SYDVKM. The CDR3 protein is CASSLYGQGGEQYF. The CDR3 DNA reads TGTGCCAGCAGTTTATATGGACAGGGAGGCGAGCAGTACTTC. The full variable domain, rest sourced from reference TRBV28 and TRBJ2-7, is DVKVTQSSRYLVKRTGEKVFLECVQDMDHENMFWYRQDPGLGLRLIYFSYDVKMKEKGDIPEGYSVSREKKERFSLILESASTNQTSMYLCASSLYGQGGEQYFGPGTRLTVT.